What follows are 22 T cell receptor beta chains derived from one specimen sequenced in a study of post-analysis software for immune sequencing data. Whole-study results and caveats: Relative to controls, patients had several TRBV segments at higher frequency, with TRBV5-6, TRBV5-1 and TRBV20-1 among these.

Every TCR beta cDNA library bore unique molecular identifiers. TCRdb redid the calling of the PCR reads with MiXCR, one entry per CDR3 protein. The table has some 890,000 distinct CDR3 sequences, about 53% seen once. The antigens these receptors bind are not known. Sequencing was performed on blood. Receptor source: a girl aged 10 to 17 with multiple sclerosis.

The gene calls are TRBV25-1 and TRBJ2-3, with 10 nucleotides matching TRBD2. V gave up 7 bases and J gave up 3 bases; unmatched junction bases: 7. Germline V gene sequence: CDR1 MGHDK, CDR2 SYGVNS. The CDR3 has 15 amino acids. The CDR3 sequence: CASTQRGGPTDTQYF. CDR3 in DNA: TGTGCCAGCACCCAGCGGGGGGGCCCTACAGATACGCAGTATTTT. The full variable domain, rest sourced from reference TRBV25-1 and TRBJ2-3, is EADIYQTPRYLVIGTGKKITLECSQTMGHDKMYWYQQDPGMELHLIHYSYGVNSTEKGDLSSESTVSRIRTEHFPLTLESARPSHTSQYLCASTQRGGPTDTQYFGPGTRLTVL.

The genes are TRBV29-1 and TRBJ2-3; D not certain. The CDR3 loop spans 12 amino acids. Germline CDR1 SQVTM, CDR2 ANQGSEA. V lost 4 bases and J lost 6, with 11 bases in between. The CDR3 coding sequence is TGCAGCGTTGCTCCCATGACGGATACGCAGTATTTT. It translates to CSVAPMTDTQYF.

The chain employs TRBV2 and TRBJ1-2; 8 positions agree with TRBD1. J gave up 2 bases and V 6 bases, and 5 bases lay outside the gene matches. The germline V gene has CDR1 SNHLY and CDR2 FYNNEI. The CDR3 length is 14 residues. The CDR3 nucleotides are TGTGCCAGCAGGGACCAGGGGGCGAACTATGGCTACACCTTC. As protein: CASRDQGANYGYTF. Based on the CDR3 plus reference TRBV2 and TRBJ1-2, the full variable domain is EPEVTQTPSHQVTQMGQEVILRCVPISNHLYFYWYRQILGQKVEFLVSFYNNEISEKSEIFDDQFSVERPDGSNFTLKIRSTKLEDSAMYFCASRDQGANYGYTFGSGTRLTVV.

Only a few counts were recorded for this clonotype. This chain joins TRBV20-1 and TRBJ2-7, with D hard to call. CDR1 and CDR2 (germline): DFQATT, SNEGSKA (reference sequence). The CDR3 is 13 amino acids. Trimming cost V 2 bases and J 3 bases, with 11 bases left between them. The CDR3 sequence: CSARPPAFYEQYF. The DNA for the CDR3 is TGCAGTGCTAGACCACCCGCTTTCTACGAGCAGTACTTC.

Comment on this clonotype: The junction differs from germline at one of its ends, possibly a read error. The chain joins TRBV29-1 to TRBJ2-7, with TRBD2 as a possible D gene (5 bases). CDR1 is SQVTM and CDR2 is ANQGSEA in the germline V gene. CDR3 size: 12 residues. CDR3 DNA sequence: TGCAGCGTAGGACCCGGGAAAAACGAACAGTACTTC. This sequence encodes CSVGPGKNEQYF.

This clonotype occurred a few times. The chain is built from TRBV5-1 and TRBJ2-4; D tentatively fits TRBD1 or TRBD2 (5 bases each). The DNA end favors TRBJ2-7, so the J call may be wrong. CDR3 length equals 14 residues. The V gene's germline CDR1 is SGHRS and CDR2 YFSETQ. The CDR3, as DNA: TGCGCCAGCAGCTTAAGGGACCTCACCTACGAGCAGTACTTC. It yields the protein CASSLRDLTYEQYF.

The chain is built from TRBV7-2 and TRBJ2-2; D is unclear. V shed 0 bases and J shed 0 bases, with 5 bases lying between them. There are 15 residues in the CDR3. In germline, CDR1 is SGHTA, CDR2 FQGNSA. The CDR3 reads CASSLAATNTGELFF. Written as DNA, the CDR3 is TGTGCCAGCAGCTTAGCGGCTACGAACACCGGGGAGCTGTTTTTT.

The CDR3 nucleotides read TGCAGCGTTGACCGACGGGAGGGCACTGAAGCTTTCTTT. This codes for CSVDRREGTEAFF. The chain carries TRBV29-1 and TRBJ1-1; D is unresolved. From germline, CDR1 is SQVTM and CDR2 ANQGSEA. V was shortened by 3 bases and J by 4 bases, with 12 bases between the two germline ends. The CDR3 is made up of 13 amino acids.

This chain connects TRBV20-1 to TRBJ2-3, with TRBD2 matching 7 bases. With 0 bases clipped from V and 7 bases from J, the junction kept 13 bases outside the gene matches. The germline CDR1 and CDR2 sequences are DFQATT and SNEGSKA (reference sequence). This CDR3 contains 16 residues. The DNA for the CDR3 is TGCAGTGCTAGAGATGCGATAGGGGAGGGGACTCATACGCAGTATTTT. Protein: CSARDAIGEGTHTQYF.

The genes are TRBV29-1 and TRBJ2-7, with 8 bases matching TRBD1. This CDR3 contains 14 residues. The germline CDR1 and CDR2 sequences are SQVTM and ANQGSEA. The junction had 9 bases not matched to a gene; V was cut back by 5 bases and J by 3 bases. The CDR3 sequence is CSVSLDRGGYEQYF. The CDR3 DNA follows: TGCAGCGTTTCGCTTGACAGGGGTGGCTACGAGCAGTACTTC.

J is TRBJ2-1 and V is TRBV5-1; 9 bases map to TRBD2. Germline CDR1 reads SGHRS; CDR2 reads YFSETQ. After removal of 4 bases from V and 6 bases from J, the junction contained 11 bases not matched to a gene. The length of the CDR3 is 16 residues. CDR3 sequence reads: CASSPKTSGMINEQFF. The CDR3 DNA sequence: TGCGCCAGCAGCCCTAAGACTAGCGGCATGATCAATGAGCAGTTCTTC.

This clonotype has just a few counts. The rearrangement joins TRBV13 to TRBJ2-5; the match to TRBD2 covers 10 bases. Per germline, CDR1 PRHDT and CDR2 FYEKMQ (reference sequence). CDR3 length: 15 amino acids. Trimming removed 2 bases from V and 4 bases from J; junction bases left unmatched: 4. The CDR3 loop is CASSLKREGPETQYF. As DNA, the CDR3 is TGTGCCAGCAGCTTAAAGCGGGAGGGCCCAGAGACCCAGTACTTC.

The rearrangement joins TRBV11-2 to TRBJ2-7, with no clear D. Looked up from germline, CDR1 is SGHAT and CDR2 is FQNNGV. V was shortened by 6 bases and J by 2 bases, with 17 bases between the two germline ends. CDR3 size: 15 residues. The CDR3: CASRPPVGAAYEQYF. In DNA, the CDR3 is TGTGCCAGCAGGCCCCCGGTGGGTGCCGCCTACGAGCAGTACTTC. The full variable domain, rest sourced from reference TRBV11-2 and TRBJ2-7, is EAGVAQSPRYKIIEKRQSVAFWCNPISGHATLYWYQQILGQGPKLLIQFQNNGVVDDSQLPKDRFSAERLKGVDSTLKIQPAKLEDSAVYLCASRPPVGAAYEQYFGPGTRLTVT.

J is TRBJ2-6 and V is TRBV29-1, with 8 bases fitting TRBD1. The V and J ends lost 5 bases and 2 bases, in that order; junction bases with no gene match: 8. Germline V lookup: CDR1 SQVTM, CDR2 ANQGSEA. This CDR3 region has 16 residues. The CDR3 DNA reads TGCAGCGTTCGCGGACAGGGCATGGCTGGGGCCAACGTCCTGACTTTC. Protein product: CSVRGQGMAGANVLTF.

V usage is TRBV7-9 and J usage is TRBJ1-1; D is unresolved. This CDR3 region has 14 residues. The V and J ends lost 1 base and 1 base respectively, with 7 bases between them. The germline CDR1 and CDR2 sequences are SEHNR and FQNEAQ (reference sequence). CDR3 coding DNA: TGTGCCAGCAGCTTAGAGGGTAGGAACACTGAAGCTTTCTTT. Protein: CASSLEGRNTEAFF.

For this clonotype: A junction end diverges from the germline sequence, so it may reflect a read error. This chain joins TRBV5-1 and TRBJ2-7; 10 bases fit TRBD1. The CDR3 contains 14 residues. CDR1 SGHRS and CDR2 YFSETQ come from the germline V gene. The CDR3 here is CASTLTGGFYEQYF. CDR3 sequence (DNA): TGCGCCAGCACCTTGACAGGGGGCTTCTACGAGCAGTACTTC.

The chain employs TRBV29-1 and TRBJ1-4; possible D gene TRBD1, 5 bases. The CDR3 has 14 residues. Germline-derived CDR1 and CDR2 are SQVTM and ANQGSEA. V lost 7 bases to trimming and J lost 2 bases, with 14 bases between them. CDR3 region: CSAPGGSTNEKLFF. The CDR3 nucleotides read TGCAGCGCCCCGGGGGGTTCGACTAATGAAAAACTGTTTTTT.

This clonotype occurred a few times. V and J are TRBV24-1 and TRBJ2-3; D is uncertain. Germline loops: CDR1 KGHDR, CDR2 SFDVKD. V gave up 5 bases and J gave up 6 bases, with 11 bases separating them. The CDR3 totals 13 residues. CDR3 nucleotides: TGTGCCACCAGTGCCCTGGATAGCGATACGCAGTATTTT. Translating gives CATSALDSDTQYF.

The gene calls are TRBV25-1 and TRBJ1-6; weak D call: TRBD1 (5 bases). The germline V gene encodes CDR1 MGHDK and CDR2 SYGVNS. The V end was cut by 3 bases, the J end by 10 bases, with 10 bases between. The CDR3 loop spans 13 amino acids. DNA for the CDR3: TGTGCCAGCAGTGACAGGGTAGGATCACCCCTCCACTTT. Its translation is CASSDRVGSPLHF.

The J gene is TRBJ2-5, the V gene TRBV20-1, with 10 bases fitting TRBD2. The J call may be incorrect, as the DNA end agrees better with TRBJ2-7. Germline CDR1 is DFQATT and CDR2 is SNEGSKA (reference sequence). This CDR3 has 14 amino acids. The CDR3 spells CSADRLAGDYEQYF. The CDR3, as DNA: TGCAGTGCTGATCGGCTAGCGGGAGATTACGAGCAGTACTTC.

The chain uses TRBV9 and TRBJ2-5; 10 bases map to TRBD2. With 0 bases clipped from V and 2 bases from J, the junction kept 7 bases outside the gene matches. The CDR3 totals 17 residues. CDR1 and CDR2 from the germline V gene are SGDLS and YYNGEE. The CDR3 spells CASSVGIRAGGQETQYF. CDR3 bases: TGTGCCAGCAGCGTAGGAATCCGAGCGGGAGGGCAAGAGACCCAGTACTTC.

The chain recombines TRBV20-1 with TRBJ1-2, with a possible D match to TRBD1 (6 bases). Looked up from germline, CDR1 is DFQATT and CDR2 is SNEGSKA (reference sequence). V shed 0 bases and J shed 4 bases, with 9 bases lying between them. The CDR3 consists of 13 residues. CDR3 amino acids: CSARDLGAYGYTF. The CDR3 DNA is TGCAGTGCTAGAGATTTGGGGGCCTATGGCTACACCTTC.